The clone carrying this TCR beta chain was counted only a few times. The data are from a study of radiotherapy plus CTLA-4 blockade in lung cancer. On the study more broadly: Objective responses were seen in 18% of patients, disease control in approximately 30%.

TCRdb's table, derived via immunoSEQ multiplex PCR, lists solely in-frame clones and lacks some. Among about 59,000 clones, around 74% were seen once, and the ten largest hold approximately 8.3%. Trimming left V 0 bases short and J 10 bases short, with 6 bases between. The CDR3 has 11 amino acids. Per germline, CDR1 MNHNY and CDR2 SVGAGI (reference sequence). This clonotype originated in a human donor with non-small cell lung cancer whose response to radiotherapy plus ipilimumab could not be evaluated. Sequencing used peripheral blood, obtained from a patient treated with radiotherapy plus ipilimumab. The J gene is TRBJ1-1, the V gene TRBV6-6; D not resolved. The CDR3 loop reads CASSYSYSAFF. CDR3 sequence (DNA): TGTGCCAGCAGTTACTCGTATTCAGCTTTCTTT.